The 17 T cell receptor beta chains below all came from one sample that was sequenced in a study of T cells in Graves' hyperthyroidism and ophthalmopathy. TCR beta CDR3 sequences were amplified from RNA transcripts. HTBI primers were employed in a first-round RT-PCR of the TCR CDR3. TCRdb reprocessed the multiplex PCR reads with MiXCR, giving one entry per CDR3 protein. This sample has about 360,000 distinct CDR3 sequences, with more than 20% found just once. The sequencing input was blood. The receptors were sampled from a man aged 45-65 years with Graves' hyperthyroidism.

This clonotype was seen ten or more times. The genes are TRBV28 and TRBJ1-6; D might be TRBD1 (6 bases). V was pared by 3 bases and J by 12 bases, with 18 bases between. The CDR3 totals 15 residues. The germline CDR1 and CDR2 sequences are MDHEN and SYDVKM. CDR3 bases: TGTGCCAGCAGTTTCCACAGGGTGCCAAACGGACCCCTCCACTTT. It is translated as CASSFHRVPNGPLHF. Variable domain in full (rest from reference TRBV28 and TRBJ1-6): DVKVTQSSRYLVKRTGEKVFLECVQDMDHENMFWYRQDPGLGLRLIYFSYDVKMKEKGDIPEGYSVSREKKERFSLILESASTNQTSMYLCASSFHRVPNGPLHFGNGTRLTVT.

The table lists this clonotype with a few counts. At one end, the junction sequence differs from germline, possibly due to a read error. V usage is TRBV3-1 and J usage is TRBJ2-1; no reliable D call. The CDR3 sequence is 15 residues long. Germline CDR1 reads LGHDT; CDR2 reads YNNKEL (reference sequence). CDR3 DNA sequence: TGTGCCGGCAGCCAAGACACAACGGCCTACAATGAGCAGTTCTTC. Its protein is CAGSQDTTAYNEQFF.

This clonotype was recorded a few times. The CDR3 sequence: CASSLGDRDGELFF. DNA for the CDR3: TGTGCCAGCAGCCTGGGGGACAGGGACGGGGAGCTGTTTTTT. J is TRBJ2-2 and V is TRBV7-8; 9 nucleotides line up with TRBD1. Germline V lookup: CDR1 SGHVS, CDR2 FQNEAQ. The ends lost 5 bases at V and 7 bases at J; junction bases unmatched: 5. The CDR3 covers 14 residues.

The sample holds many counts of this clonotype. The chain joins TRBV6-1 to TRBJ1-1; the match to TRBD1 covers 8 bases. The CDR3 contains 13 residues. The junction had 4 bases not matched to a gene; V was cut back by 7 bases and J by 3 bases. Germline assignment: CDR1 MNHNS and CDR2 SASEGT. The CDR3 DNA reads as TGTGCCAGCACCATGACAGGGGACACTGAAGCTTTCTTT. It is translated as CASTMTGDTEAFF.

The CDR3 reads CASSESGSGGAGGYNEQFF. The CDR3, as DNA: TGTGCCAGCAGTGAGTCAGGTTCTGGCGGAGCGGGAGGTTACAATGAGCAGTTCTTC. The rearrangement uses TRBV2 and TRBJ2-1; 9 bases fit TRBD2. The junction had 16 bases not matched to a gene; V was cut back by 3 bases and J by 4 bases. The CDR3 totals 19 residues. Germline lookup yields CDR1 SNHLY and CDR2 FYNNEI.

The V gene is TRBV5-1, the J gene TRBJ2-5, with D possibly TRBD2 on 6 matching bases. V lost 8 bases, J lost 2 bases, and 16 bases lay in between. Germline CDR1 and CDR2: SGHRS and YFSETQ. The CDR3 sequence is 14 residues long. CDR3 sequence (DNA): TGCGCCAGTGGAGAAGCGGGCACTCAAGAGACCCAGTACTTC. Translation gives CASGEAGTQETQYF. Full variable domain (rest looked up from reference TRBV5-1 and TRBJ2-5): KAGVTQTPRYLIKTRGQQVTLSCSPISGHRSVSWYQQTPGQGLQFLFEYFSETQRNKGNFPGRFSGRQFSNSRSEMNVSTLELGDSALYLCASGEAGTQETQYFGPGTRLLVL.

This clonotype showed up just a few times. The chain uses TRBV5-5 and TRBJ2-3, with D maybe TRBD1 (6 bases). V gave up 4 bases and J gave up 10 bases, with 16 bases separating them. The germline V gene has CDR1 SGHKS and CDR2 YYEKEE (reference sequence). This CDR3 contains 13 residues. Here the CDR3 reads CASSRNRQDPQYF. The CDR3 DNA reads as TGTGCCAGCAGCAGAAACCGACAGGACCCGCAGTATTTT.

This clonotype was seen ten or more times. The rearrangement uses TRBV30 and TRBJ2-7, with D maybe TRBD2 (6 bases). Germline CDR1 reads GTSNPN; CDR2 reads SVGIG (reference sequence). Trimming stripped 4 bases from V and 2 bases from J, with 12 bases between. This CDR3 region has 13 residues. The CDR3 DNA follows: TGTGCCTGGACTGGGACTCCAACCTACGAGCAGTACTTC. Protein product: CAWTGTPTYEQYF.

This clonotype occurred a few times. The J gene is TRBJ2-7, the V gene TRBV7-9; possible D gene TRBD1, 5 bases. CDR1 is SEHNR and CDR2 is FQNEAQ in the germline V gene (reference sequence). The CDR3 covers 13 residues. Trimming stripped 1 base from V and 5 bases from J, with 9 bases between. The CDR3 spells CASSLGPRDEQYF. CDR3 sequence (DNA): TGTGCCAGCAGCTTAGGGCCCAGGGACGAGCAGTACTTC.

This clonotype turned up a few times. The chain is built from TRBV5-6 and TRBJ1-5; D possibly corresponds to TRBD1 (5 bases). The CDR3 is 14 amino acids. V dropped 1 base and J dropped 3 bases, with 8 bases sitting between them. Germline V CDR1 and CDR2: SGHDT, YYEEEE. The CDR3 DNA is TGTGCCAGCAGCTTGACAGGAACCAATCAGCCCCAGCATTTT. This gives the protein CASSLTGTNQPQHF.

This clonotype was seen a few times. The chain combines TRBV20-1 with TRBJ2-2, with 8 bases identical to TRBD2. The CDR3 sequence is 16 residues long. Trimming removed 2 bases from V and 6 bases from J; junction bases left unmatched: 11. Germline values: CDR1 DFQATT, CDR2 SNEGSKA (reference sequence). The CDR3 DNA follows: TGCAGTGCTAGATCGGGTCGGGAGGGCCGCTCCGGGGAGCTGTTTTTT. This sequence encodes CSARSGREGRSGELFF.

A few counts support this clonotype. An end of the junction differs from the germline gene, which may be a read error. V and J are TRBV7-7 and TRBJ2-1; 11 bases align to TRBD2. The CDR3 has 17 residues. Germline V gene lookup returns CDR1 SSHAT and CDR2 FNYEAQ (reference sequence). The CDR3 region is CASSLAGRLAGNNEQFF. In nucleotides, the CDR3 is TGTGCTAGCAGCTTAGCAGGTCGACTAGCGGGGAACAATGAGCAGTTCTTC.

The chain uses TRBV28 and TRBJ1-5, with a weak D call TRBD1 (5 bases). This CDR3 spans 16 amino acids. Trimming pared 1 base from V and 4 bases from J, leaving 14 bases between. Germline V lookup: CDR1 MDHEN, CDR2 SYDVKM. The chain's CDR3 is CASSLFSGQVNQPQHF. The DNA for the CDR3 is TGTGCCAGCAGTTTATTTTCGGGGCAGGTTAATCAGCCCCAGCATTTT.

This chain links TRBV27 with TRBJ2-5; D is unresolved. The V end was cut by 3 bases, the J end by 0 bases, with 11 bases between. The CDR3 runs 15 residues. Germline CDR1 is MNHEY and CDR2 is SMNVEV (reference sequence). The CDR3 DNA follows: TGTGCCAGCAGTTTGGGCGGCCCATACCAAGAGACCCAGTACTTC. Translated, it gives CASSLGGPYQETQYF.

This clonotype was counted between two and nine times. The chain joins TRBV14 to TRBJ1-3, with D unclear. The CDR3 runs 11 residues. V lost 3 bases to trimming and J lost 4 bases, with 1 base between them. The V gene's germline CDR1 is SGHDN and CDR2 FVKESK. The CDR3, as DNA: TGTGCCAGCAGCCAGGGAAACACCATATATTTT. This encodes CASSQGNTIYF. Supplemented by reference TRBV14 and TRBJ1-3, the full variable domain reads EAGVTQFPSHSVIEKGQTVTLRCDPISGHDNLYWYRRVMGKEIKFLLHFVKESKQDESGMPNNRFLAERTGGTYSTLKVQPAELEDSGVYFCASSQGNTIYFGEGSWLTVV.

This clonotype was detected many times. V is TRBV12-3 or TRBV12-4 and J is TRBJ2-7, with a tentative D call TRBD2 (6 bases). This CDR3 has 14 residues. The ends were cut back, 4 bases at V and 4 bases at J, with 14 bases in the middle. The CDR3 loop reads CASSSGDGTYEQYF. Written as DNA, the CDR3 is TGTGCCAGCAGTTCCGGGGACGGGACTTACGAGCAGTACTTC.

This clonotype was seen at least ten times. The gene calls are TRBV6-1 and TRBJ1-1; the D gene is possibly TRBD1 (5 bases). V dropped 7 bases and J dropped 7 bases, with 16 bases sitting between them. The CDR3 is 13 residues long. Germline assignment: CDR1 MNHNS and CDR2 SASEGT. The CDR3 reads CASITKGMVEAFF. CDR3 bases: TGTGCCAGCATCACGAAGGGGATGGTTGAAGCTTTCTTT.